Below are 21 T cell receptor beta chains sequenced from a single sample in a study of Graves' ophthalmopathy and Graves' hyperthyroidism. RNA transcripts were the template, and TCR beta CDR3 regions were amplified from them. HTBI primers primed a first-round RT-PCR, and a second-round multiplex PCR followed. TCRdb ran MiXCR on the multiplex PCR reads and lists one entry per CDR3 protein. The data show about 220,000 distinct CDR3 sequences, roughly a fifth seen once. The sample consisted of peripheral blood. All receptors derive from a woman between 50 and 59 years old with Graves' ophthalmopathy.

This clonotype turned up a few times. This sequence joins TRBV24-1 and TRBJ2-5; 10 positions agree with TRBD1. Trimming at V came to 5 bases and at J to 4 bases, leaving 6 bases not matched to a gene. Germline V CDR1 and CDR2: KGHDR, SFDVKD. This CDR3 comprises 15 residues. In DNA, the CDR3 is TGTGCCACCAGTGCCGGCGACAGGGGGCGAGAGACCCAGTACTTC. Its translation: CATSAGDRGRETQYF.

In its sample, this clonotype was seen many times. J is TRBJ1-5 and V is TRBV4-2; the D is unclear. The CDR3 runs 14 residues. Deletions cut 0 bases from V and 7 bases from J, with 10 bases between. Germline V gene sequence: CDR1 LGHNA, CDR2 YNFKEQ. The CDR3 sequence: CASSQEVGSQPQHF. In DNA, the CDR3 is TGTGCCAGCAGCCAAGAGGTGGGGTCCCAGCCCCAGCATTTT.

This clonotype was recorded at least ten times. The chain links TRBV6-2 or TRBV6-3 to TRBJ2-5; 10 bases are shared with TRBD2. J lost 3 bases, V lost 6 bases, and 13 bases had no gene match. Germline V gene sequence: CDR1 MNHEY, CDR2 SVGEGT. The CDR3 sequence is 17 residues long. The CDR3 reads CASSYPRASGREETQYF. CDR3 DNA sequence: TGTGCCAGCAGCTACCCCCGGGCGAGCGGGAGGGAAGAGACCCAGTACTTC.

This clonotype was counted at least ten times. The chain recombines TRBV20-1 with TRBJ2-7; a weak D match, TRBD1 (5 bases). CDR3 length: 14 residues. Trimming took off 7 bases at V and 2 bases at J, with 18 bases between the two ends. Germline-derived CDR1 and CDR2 are DFQATT and SNEGSKA (reference sequence). The CDR3 coding sequence is TGCAGTGGACAAGGGGTGGCGGATACCTACGAGCAGTACTTC. It translates to CSGQGVADTYEQYF.

This clonotype was observed many times. The chain employs TRBV20-1 and TRBJ2-5, with 7 bases aligning to TRBD2. Germline CDR1 DFQATT, CDR2 SNEGSKA (reference sequence). The CDR3 has 15 residues. The junction had 9 bases not matched to a gene; V was cut back by 2 bases and J by 3 bases. CDR3 in amino acids: CSARRAGDPKETQYF. The CDR3 DNA follows: TGCAGTGCTAGAAGGGCGGGAGACCCGAAAGAGACCCAGTACTTC.

This chain joins TRBV10-3 and TRBJ2-7; tentatively, D is TRBD1 (5 bases). Germline V lookup: CDR1 ENHRY, CDR2 SYGVKD. Trimming left V 6 bases short and J 4 bases short, with 22 bases between. The CDR3 is 16 amino acids. CDR3 loop: CAIRTLRIQVVYEQYF. In nucleotides, the CDR3 is TGTGCCATCAGGACGTTGAGGATACAGGTCGTGTACGAGCAGTACTTC.

Many counts were recorded for this clonotype. V gene TRBV6-1 combines with J gene TRBJ1-1; D remains ambiguous. V dropped 2 bases and J dropped 4 bases, with 8 bases sitting between them. Germline loops: CDR1 MNHNS, CDR2 SASEGT. The CDR3 loop spans 13 amino acids. CDR3: CASSERPGTEAFF. CDR3 sequence (DNA): TGTGCCAGCAGTGAAAGGCCCGGCACTGAAGCTTTCTTT.

This clonotype was counted ten times or more. One base away lies a much larger clone, so this may be a sequencing read error. V is TRBV20-1 and J is TRBJ2-4, with D possibly being TRBD1 (5 bases). CDR3 length: 15 amino acids. The germline CDR1 and CDR2 sequences are DFQATT and SNEGSKA (reference sequence). Trimming removed 4 bases from V and 0 bases from J, with 13 bases in between. The CDR3, as DNA: TGCAGTGCTATAAGTGGCAGGGCAGCCAAAAACATTCAGTACTTC. This sequence encodes CSAISGRAAKNIQYF.

As to this clonotype: The junction and the germline gene differ at one end; a read error may be behind it. The chain links TRBV12-3 or TRBV12-4 to TRBJ1-1; TRBD1 might be the D (5 bases). The CDR3 totals 14 residues. The CDR3 loop reads CAGSFPGVSTEAFF. Written as DNA, the CDR3 is TGTGCCGGCAGTTTCCCGGGGGTGAGCACTGAAGCTTTCTTT.

The sample holds many counts of this clonotype. The chain links TRBV4-1 to TRBJ1-1; D gene unclear. Trimming removed 0 bases from V and 1 base from J, with 6 bases in between. The V gene's germline CDR1 is MGHRA and CDR2 YSYEKL. The length of the CDR3 is 14 residues. CDR3 loop: CASSQEGANTEAFF. CDR3 in DNA: TGCGCCAGCAGCCAAGAGGGAGCGAACACTGAAGCTTTCTTT.

This clonotype was found many times. The J gene is TRBJ1-1, the V gene TRBV20-1, with 9 bases fitting TRBD1. This CDR3 has 13 amino acids. V trimming: 6 bases; J trimming: 5 bases; junction bases outside the gene matches: 7. Germline V gives CDR1 DFQATT, CDR2 SNEGSKA (reference sequence). The CDR3 reads CSANRGLSTEAFF. The CDR3 DNA follows: TGCAGTGCAAACAGGGGGCTGTCAACTGAAGCTTTCTTT.

In regard to this clonotype: A much more abundant neighbour one base away suggests this may be a read error. V gene TRBV2 combines with J gene TRBJ2-7; TRBD2 aligns across 9 bases. The CDR3 totals 15 residues. From germline, CDR1 is SNHLY and CDR2 FYNNEI. With V trimmed by 5 bases and J by 2 bases, 7 bases remained unmatched. The CDR3 nucleotides are TGTGCCAGCAGTTGGCGGGAGGGGTCTCCCTACGAGCAGTACTTC. Its protein is CASSWREGSPYEQYF.

This clonotype occurred a few times. V and J are TRBV19 and TRBJ1-1; 7 bases align to TRBD1. CDR3 size: 12 residues. V gave up 7 bases and J gave up 6 bases; unmatched junction bases: 5. Germline lookup yields CDR1 LNHDA and CDR2 SQIVND (reference sequence). In DNA form, the CDR3 reads TGTGCCAGTACCGGGACAGTCTCTGAAGCTTTCTTT. Protein sequence: CASTGTVSEAFF.

This clonotype occurred many times. V gene TRBV19 combines with J gene TRBJ1-2; tentatively, D is TRBD1 (5 bases). V lost 7 bases and J lost 4, with 10 bases in between. Germline V gives CDR1 LNHDA, CDR2 SQIVND (reference sequence). This CDR3 region has 12 residues. The CDR3 sequence is CASMERGYGYTF. The DNA of the CDR3 is TGTGCCAGTATGGAGAGGGGCTATGGCTACACCTTC.

There are many counts of this clonotype. This chain connects TRBV30 to TRBJ2-7, with TRBD2 identical over 11 bases. The germline gives CDR1 GTSNPN, CDR2 SVGIG (reference sequence). The CDR3 spans 14 residues. V lost 2 bases, J lost 1 base, and 1 base stayed unmatched. For the CDR3, the DNA is TGTGCCTGGAGTAGACTAGCGGGATCCTACGAGCAGTACTTC. Its translation is CAWSRLAGSYEQYF. The full variable domain, completed using reference TRBV30 and TRBJ2-7, is SQTIHQWPATLVQPVGSPLSLECTVEGTSNPNLYWYRQAAGRGLQLLFYSVGIGQISSEVPQNLSASRPQDRQFILSSKKLLLSDSGFYLCAWSRLAGSYEQYFGPGTRLTVT.

This clonotype occurred many times. The rearrangement links TRBV6-2 or TRBV6-3 to TRBJ2-2; unclear D gene. Germline V gives CDR1 MNHEY, CDR2 SVGEGT. Trimming removed 0 bases at V and 6 bases at J, with 23 bases between. The CDR3 covers 19 residues. CDR3 coding DNA: TGTGCCAGCAGTTACTCGATAAGAGCGATGGGGAAGTATGCCGGGGAGCTGTTTTTT. This codes for CASSYSIRAMGKYAGELFF.

This clonotype was detected ten times or more. This sequence joins TRBV5-5 and TRBJ1-2, with D tentatively TRBD1 (6 bases). CDR3 length: 14 residues. V was trimmed by 2 bases and J by 2 bases, leaving 10 bases between them. Per germline, CDR1 SGHKS and CDR2 YYEKEE (reference sequence). CDR3 loop: CASSFGGGNYGYTF. The CDR3 DNA reads as TGTGCCAGCAGCTTTGGTGGGGGCAACTATGGCTACACCTTC.

This clonotype was detected ten times or more. The chain combines TRBV6-1 with TRBJ2-7; D is unresolved. CDR1 MNHNS and CDR2 SASEGT come from the germline V gene. The CDR3 runs 14 residues. The V gene lost 1 base and the J gene lost 6 bases, with 13 bases spanning the gap. The CDR3 reads CASSEVSRIREQYF. CDR3 nucleotides: TGTGCCAGCAGTGAAGTTTCTCGGATCCGCGAGCAGTACTTC.

This clonotype was seen many times. The CDR3 region has the DNA TGCGCCAGCACCGAGGGACAGGGAAACTATGGCTACACCTTC. Residues: CASTEGQGNYGYTF. This chain links TRBV5-1 with TRBJ1-2; TRBD1 aligns across 9 bases. Germline V gives CDR1 SGHRS, CDR2 YFSETQ. The CDR3 consists of 14 residues. The V gene end was trimmed by 6 bases and the J gene end by 2 bases; junction bases not matched to a gene: 5.

In its sample, this clonotype was seen many times. The V call is TRBV28, the J call TRBJ2-5; 8 positions agree with TRBD2. Germline V gene lookup returns CDR1 MDHEN and CDR2 SYDVKM. The V and J ends lost 0 bases and 5 bases, in that order; junction bases with no gene match: 5. The CDR3 runs 15 residues. The CDR3 coding sequence is TGTGCCAGCAGTTTATGGCGGGGGGAGCGTGAGACCCAGTACTTC. Protein product: CASSLWRGERETQYF.

This clonotype showed up many times. The CDR3 coding sequence is TGTGCCAGCAGCGGGGACCCATCGGAGCCCCAGCATTTT. Protein: CASSGDPSEPQHF. This chain joins TRBV9 and TRBJ1-5, with D possibly matching TRBD1 (5 bases). Germline CDR1 reads SGDLS; CDR2 reads YYNGEE. V was cut by 3 bases and J by 8 bases, with 12 bases left in between. The CDR3 consists of 13 residues.